The 18 T cell receptor beta chains in this list originate from one sample, sequenced in a study of somatic mutations in cytotoxic T cells in rheumatoid arthritis. Measured with immunoSEQ multiplex PCR; TCRdb has only the in-frame clones, and not every one. The table has 15,000 or so clones, over 80% seen once. Input material: CD4+ T cells sorted from blood. The receptors come from a man aged 70 or older with rheumatoid arthritis.

The chain recombines TRBV6-6 with TRBJ2-7; TRBD1 matches 9 bases. Germline trimming cut 2 bases from V and 5 bases from J; bases unmatched to any gene: 7. Germline loops: CDR1 MNHNY, CDR2 SVGAGI (reference sequence). CDR3 length: 15 residues. Here the CDR3 reads CASSYGGQGSHEQYF. In DNA, the CDR3 is TGTGCCAGCAGTTACGGGGGACAGGGAAGCCACGAGCAGTACTTC.

CDR3 nucleotide sequence: TGTGCCAGCAGCTCAAACCCTGGCAGCGGAGCTGGGGCCAACGTCCTGACTTTC. Translating gives CASSSNPGSGAGANVLTF. The genes are TRBV7-8 and TRBJ2-6, with D perhaps matching TRBD2 (5 bases). Germline V gene data show CDR1 as SGHVS and CDR2 as FQNEAQ. Trimming took 4 bases from V and 2 from J, leaving 18 bases between them. This CDR3 contains 18 residues.

The CDR3 region has the DNA TGTGCCAGCCTAGGGGCGGCGGAAGAGACCCAGTACTTC. Translating gives CASLGAAEETQYF. This rearrangement joins TRBV25-1 to TRBJ2-5, with D possibly TRBD1 on 5 matching bases. V was clipped by 8 bases and J by 3 bases, with 13 bases between them. The CDR3 is made up of 13 amino acids. CDR1 is MGHDK and CDR2 is SYGVNS in the germline V gene.

The chain has TRBV10-3 and TRBJ2-2; TRBD2 matches 9 bases. CDR1 is ENHRY and CDR2 is SYGVKD in the germline V gene. The V segment lost 3 bases and the J segment 4 bases; nucleotides outside the gene matches: 15. The CDR3 consists of 19 residues. CDR3 nucleotides: TGTGCCATCAGTGACCGTGTAGCGGGAGCGCTTCAGGGCACCGGGGAGCTGTTTTTT. This codes for CAISDRVAGALQGTGELFF.

J is TRBJ1-2 and V is TRBV28; D call uncertain. The ends were cut back, 6 bases at V and 3 bases at J, with 8 bases in the middle. CDR3 length equals 12 residues. Germline assignment: CDR1 MDHEN and CDR2 SYDVKM. CDR3 nucleotide sequence: TGTGCCAGCAGCCCATACTACTATGGCTACACCTTC. Its protein product is CASSPYYYGYTF.

V gene TRBV6-6 combines with J gene TRBJ1-4; 7 bases map to TRBD1. J lost 6 bases, V lost 10 bases, and 8 bases had no gene match. Germline CDR1 MNHNY, CDR2 SVGAGI (reference sequence). The CDR3 contains 13 residues. The CDR3 DNA is TGTGCCATTGGGGGCAGGGGGGATGAAAAACTGTTTTTT. Its protein is CAIGGRGDEKLFF.

This clone was picked up a small number of times. The chain has TRBV5-1 and TRBJ2-2, with a weak D call TRBD2 (7 bases). The germline gives CDR1 SGHRS, CDR2 YFSETQ. V was shortened by 2 bases and J by 5 bases, with 10 bases between the two germline ends. The CDR3 is 14 residues long. The CDR3 reads CASSFGGRTGELFF. CDR3 nucleotides: TGCGCCAGCAGCTTCGGGGGGCGGACCGGGGAGCTGTTTTTT. The complete variable domain, with remaining parts taken from reference TRBV5-1 and TRBJ2-2, reads KAGVTQTPRYLIKTRGQQVTLSCSPISGHRSVSWYQQTPGQGLQFLFEYFSETQRNKGNFPGRFSGRQFSNSRSEMNVSTLELGDSALYLCASSFGGRTGELFFGEGSRLTVL.

This chain uses TRBV2 with TRBJ1-1; a possible D gene is TRBD1 (5 bases). V was cut by 6 bases and J by 5 bases, with 13 bases left in between. This CDR3 is 13 amino acids long. CDR1 SNHLY and CDR2 FYNNEI come from the germline V gene. CDR3 nucleotide sequence: TGTGCCAGCAGAGCAGGGATATGGACTGAAGCTTTCTTT. Translation: CASRAGIWTEAFF.

The rearrangement uses TRBV6-6 and TRBJ1-3; D is ambiguous. Germline CDR1 reads MNHNY; CDR2 reads SVGAGI (reference sequence). The length of the CDR3 is 15 residues. Trimming pared 6 bases from V and 0 bases from J, leaving 12 bases between. This CDR3 is CASSRLEVSGNTIYF. CDR3 DNA sequence: TGTGCCAGCAGCCGCTTGGAGGTCTCTGGAAACACCATATATTTT.

The V gene is TRBV6-5, the J gene TRBJ1-6; a weak D match, TRBD1 (6 bases). The CDR3 extends over 16 amino acids. Germline-derived CDR1 and CDR2 are MNHEY and SVGAGI. Trimming cost V 3 bases and J 6 bases, with 15 bases left between them. CDR3 coding DNA: TGTGCCAGCAGTTATTCTCCTCAGGGGTTTAATTCACCCCTCCACTTT. Translating it yields CASSYSPQGFNSPLHF.

The chain links TRBV9 to TRBJ1-4, with D possibly matching TRBD1 (5 bases). Germline CDR1 SGDLS, CDR2 YYNGEE. This CDR3 has 15 residues. Trimming took 4 bases from V and 2 from J, leaving 12 bases between them. CDR3: CASSPPAGTNEKLFF. CDR3 in DNA: TGTGCCAGCAGCCCCCCTGCAGGGACTAATGAAAAACTGTTTTTT.

The chain combines TRBV4-2 with TRBJ2-5; D gene unclear. The J call is doubtful: the DNA matches TRBJ2-7 better. Germline lookup yields CDR1 LGHNA and CDR2 YNFKEQ. This CDR3 spans 17 amino acids. The CDR3 coding sequence is TGTGCCAGCAGCCAAGATTATGGTTCACGCGAACCCTACGAGCAGTACTTC. Translated: CASSQDYGSREPYEQYF.

The rearrangement joins TRBV5-1 to TRBJ1-2, with TRBD1 as a possible D gene (5 bases). CDR1 is SGHRS and CDR2 is YFSETQ in the germline V gene. Trimming shortened V by 0 bases and J by 6 bases, and 12 bases separated the two germline ends. The CDR3 has 14 amino acids. The CDR3 region is CASSLVGARDGYTF. CDR3 in DNA: TGCGCCAGCAGCTTGGTAGGGGCCAGGGATGGCTACACCTTC.

The chain recombines TRBV5-6 with TRBJ2-5, with D tentatively TRBD1 (6 bases). V dropped 4 bases and J dropped 7 bases, with 23 bases sitting between them. The CDR3 has 16 amino acids. Germline V gives CDR1 SGHDT, CDR2 YYEEEE. The DNA of the CDR3 is TGTGCCAGCAGCCCCTTCACCGCAGGGGAAGGGGGGACCCAGTACTTC. This gives the protein CASSPFTAGEGGTQYF.

This chain joins TRBV21-1 and TRBJ1-1; TRBD1 was called by the table and not checked on the DNA. TRBV21-1 constitutes a pseudogene. The CDR3 has 20 residues. In DNA, the CDR3 is TGTGCCAGCAGCAAGGGAGGGACAGGGGGCACACTGAAAGAGCACACTGAAGCTTTCTTT. Its protein product is CASSKGGTGGTLKEHTEAFF.

This clone was counted a single time. The chain carries TRBV2 and TRBJ1-2; D might be TRBD1 (5 bases). The germline gives CDR1 SNHLY, CDR2 FYNNEI. The CDR3 covers 13 residues. With 3 bases removed from V and 8 bases from J, the gap between germline ends came to 13 bases. CDR3 sequence reads: CASSDVGELGYTF. The CDR3, as DNA: TGTGCCAGCAGTGATGTAGGGGAACTAGGCTACACCTTC.

This rearrangement joins TRBV5-1 to TRBJ2-1, with TRBD2 matching 14 bases. The CDR3 loop spans 18 amino acids. The germline gives CDR1 SGHRS, CDR2 YFSETQ. The V and J ends lost 0 bases and 4 bases, in that order; junction bases with no gene match: 6. DNA for the CDR3: TGCGCCAGCAGCTTGGGACTAGCGGGAGGGACCCTTTACAATGAGCAGTTCTTC. It is translated as CASSLGLAGGTLYNEQFF.

The chain joins TRBV18 to TRBJ1-1; 12 positions agree with TRBD1. The length of the CDR3 is 16 residues. The junction had 8 bases not matched to a gene; V was cut back by 3 bases and J by 6 bases. Germline V gene sequence: CDR1 KGHSH, CDR2 LQKENI. CDR3 nucleotides: TGTGCCAGCTCACCGGGGACAGGGGGCGCGAAGTCTGAAGCTTTCTTT. Protein: CASSPGTGGAKSEAFF. The full variable domain, in which reference TRBV18 and TRBJ1-1 provide the parts outside the CDR3, is NAGVMQNPRHLVRRRGQEARLRCSPMKGHSHVYWYRQLPEEGLKFMVYLQKENIIDESGMPKERFSAEFPKEGPSILRIQQVVRGDSAAYFCASSPGTGGAKSEAFFGQGTRLTVV.